This record looks at one T cell receptor (beta chain) sequence and its context. This sample was taken from a study of blood T cells in healthy people across ages. The sample, approximately 11 milliliters of peripheral blood, was drawn from each donor. The CDR3 length is 14 residues. Germline CDR1 and CDR2: MNHEY and SMNVEV (reference sequence). After removal of 10 bases from V and 6 bases from J, the junction contained 15 bases not matched to a gene. Using a J-beta primer mix together with a sample-barcoded 5' primer, a second PCR was run for roughly 6 to 12 cycles. TCRdb reprocessed the 5' RACE reads with MiXCR, giving one entry per CDR3 protein. The data contain around 800,000 distinct CDR3 sequences, approximately 48% of them singletons.

The origin of this receptor is a man between 60 and 75 years old in good health. The chain couples TRBV27 to TRBJ2-7, with TRBD2 matching 7 bases. The specimen was blood. CDR3 protein: CATLPRRESSEQYF. The CDR3 DNA reads as TGTGCCACCCTACCGAGGCGGGAGTCTTCCGAGCAGTACTTC.